The rows below give T cell receptor beta chains drawn from one sample of a study of tumor-infiltrating lymphocytes in localized non-small cell lung cancer. TCRdb keeps only in-frame clones here, not all; method: immunoSEQ multiplex PCR. The sample holds about 7,600 clones, 70% to 80% seen once. Sequencing input: lung tumor tissue. These receptors originate from a human donor with non-small cell lung cancer. Each CDR3 is given with its conserved first and last residue. D genes are given only for firm matches. Rows give clone size only sometimes, using once, few, many, or a class for an expanded clone.

V: TRBV7-9
size: few
J: TRBJ1-4
D: TRBD1
DNA: TGTGCCAGCAGCTTACGACAGGGAGGAGAAAAACTGTTTTTT
CDR3: CASSLRQGGEKLFF

V: TRBV2
size: -
J: TRBJ2-6
D: -
DNA: TGTGCCAGCAGTGCCACACGGGGCGTAGCGATCTCTGGGGCCAACGTCCTGACTTTC
CDR3: CASSATRGVAISGANVLTF

V: TRBV6-5
size: -
J: TRBJ1-2
D: -
DNA: TGTGCCAGCAGTGAGGGGAACTATGGCTACACCTTC
CDR3: CASSEGNYGYTF

V: TRBV7-9
size: -
J: TRBJ2-7
D: -
DNA: TGTGCCAGCAGCATGGACGGGGCGTCCTACGAGCAGTACTTC
CDR3: CASSMDGASYEQYF

V: TRBV7-3
size: -
J: TRBJ2-2
D: -
DNA: TGTGCCAGCAGCTTAACAGCTAGCGTCGCCGGGGAGCTGTTTTTT
CDR3: CASSLTASVAGELFF

V: TRBV30
size: -
J: TRBJ1-1
D: -
DNA: TGTGCCTGGAGTCCACAGGGACTTGAAGCTTTCTTT
CDR3: CAWSPQGLEAFF

V: TRBV6-5
size: -
J: TRBJ1-5
D: TRBD1
DNA: TGTGCCAGCAGACGGACAGGGGGCCATCAGCCCCAGCATTTT
CDR3: CASRRTGGHQPQHF

V: TRBV29-1
size: -
J: TRBJ1-1
D: TRBD1
DNA: TGCAGCACCGGACAGGGAGGCACTGAAGCTTTCTTT
CDR3: CSTGQGGTEAFF

V: TRBV4-1
size: -
J: TRBJ1-4
D: -
DNA: TGCGCCAGCAGCCACGGGGGGCACAGCCTAAATGAAAAACTGTTTTTT
CDR3: CASSHGGHSLNEKLFF

V: TRBV11-2
size: -
J: TRBJ2-1
D: -
DNA: TGTGCCAGCAGCGATAGCGGTAAGCAGTTCTTC
CDR3: CASSDSGKQFF

V: TRBV5-1
size: -
J: TRBJ1-6
D: TRBD1
DNA: TGCGCCAGCGGACGAGACAGGGGAGGTGGCTCACCCCTCCACTTT
CDR3: CASGRDRGGGSPLHF

V: TRBV5-1
size: medium-sized
J: TRBJ2-7
D: -
DNA: TGCGCCAGCAGCCCCACAGAGGACGGCTACGAGCAGTACTTC
CDR3: CASSPTEDGYEQYF